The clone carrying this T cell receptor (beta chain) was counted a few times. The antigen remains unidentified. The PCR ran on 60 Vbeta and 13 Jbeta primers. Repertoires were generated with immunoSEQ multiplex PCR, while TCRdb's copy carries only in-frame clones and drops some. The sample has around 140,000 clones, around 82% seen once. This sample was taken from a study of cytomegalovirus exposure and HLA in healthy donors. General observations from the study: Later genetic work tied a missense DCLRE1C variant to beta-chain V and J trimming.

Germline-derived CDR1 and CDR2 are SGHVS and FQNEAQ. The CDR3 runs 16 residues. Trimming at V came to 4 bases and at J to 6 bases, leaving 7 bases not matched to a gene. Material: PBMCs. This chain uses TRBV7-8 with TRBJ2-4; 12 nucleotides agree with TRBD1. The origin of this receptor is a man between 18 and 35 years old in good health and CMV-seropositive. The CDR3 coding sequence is TGTGCCAGCAGCTCCTACTGGGGACAGGGGGCAAACATTCAGTACTTC. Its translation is CASSSYWGQGANIQYF.